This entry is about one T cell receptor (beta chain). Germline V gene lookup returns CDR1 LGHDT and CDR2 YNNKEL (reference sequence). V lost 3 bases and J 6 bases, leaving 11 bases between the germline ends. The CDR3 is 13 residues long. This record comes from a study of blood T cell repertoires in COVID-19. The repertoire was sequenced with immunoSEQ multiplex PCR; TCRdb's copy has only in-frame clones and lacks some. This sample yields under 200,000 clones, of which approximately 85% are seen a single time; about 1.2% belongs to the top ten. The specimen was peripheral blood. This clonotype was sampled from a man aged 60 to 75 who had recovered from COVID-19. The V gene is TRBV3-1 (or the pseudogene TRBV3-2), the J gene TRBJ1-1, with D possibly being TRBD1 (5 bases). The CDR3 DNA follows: TGTGCCAGCAGCCAGCAGGGTGACGCTGAAGCTTTCTTT. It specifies CASSQQGDAEAFF.